The present entry profiles one T cell receptor (beta chain) with its context. As yet, its antigen is unknown. CDR3 length: 15 amino acids. The V gene's germline CDR1 is SNHLY and CDR2 FYNNEI. The germline V and J ends were trimmed by 3 bases and 0 bases, with 11 bases remaining between them. This sample was taken from a study of shared clonotypes between healthy human individuals. At the level of the study: Per donor, CD8 memory used one plate, CD8 naive used two, CD4 memory used three and CD4 naive used three.

Overall study results and limits: Compared with clonotypes that all four donors shared, non-shared clonotypes had lower generation probabilities.

TCRdb's table, derived via immunoSEQ multiplex PCR, lists solely in-frame clones and lacks some. Of a few hundred thousand clones in the sample, more than 75% were seen once. The specimen was memory CD8+ T cells sorted from blood. Subset defined: CD45RO+ cells pooled with CCR7-negative TemRA cells. The sequence came from a man aged 18 to 35 in good health. The rearrangement uses TRBV2 and TRBJ1-1; D remains ambiguous. The CDR3 nucleotides read TGTGCCAGCAGTGACTTTACGGGGATGAACACTGAAGCTTTCTTT. Translating it yields CASSDFTGMNTEAFF.